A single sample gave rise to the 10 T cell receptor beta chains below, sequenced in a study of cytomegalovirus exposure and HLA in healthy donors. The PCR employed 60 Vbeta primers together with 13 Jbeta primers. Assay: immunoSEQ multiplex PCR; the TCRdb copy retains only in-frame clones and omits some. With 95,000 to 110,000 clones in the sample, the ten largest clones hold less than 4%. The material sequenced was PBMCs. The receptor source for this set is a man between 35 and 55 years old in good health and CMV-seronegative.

The CDR3 reads CAWSMGHISYNEQFF. Here the CDR3 DNA reads TGTGCCTGGAGCATGGGACACATATCCTACAATGAGCAGTTCTTC. V gene TRBV30 combines with J gene TRBJ2-1; TRBD1 might be the D (6 bases). Germline V CDR1 and CDR2: GTSNPN, SVGIG (reference sequence). V lost 3 bases and J lost 1, with 13 bases in between. This CDR3 has 15 amino acids.

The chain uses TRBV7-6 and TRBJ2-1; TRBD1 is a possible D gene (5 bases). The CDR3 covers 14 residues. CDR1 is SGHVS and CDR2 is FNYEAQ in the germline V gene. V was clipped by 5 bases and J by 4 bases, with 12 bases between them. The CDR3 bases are TGTGCCAGCAGCCAAACCAGGACATACAATGAGCAGTTCTTC. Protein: CASSQTRTYNEQFF.

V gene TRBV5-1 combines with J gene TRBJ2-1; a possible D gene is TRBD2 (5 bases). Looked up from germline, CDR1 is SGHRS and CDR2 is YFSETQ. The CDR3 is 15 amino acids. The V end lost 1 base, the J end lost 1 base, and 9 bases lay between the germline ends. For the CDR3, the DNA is TGCGCCAGCAGCTTGTACGGGGATTCCTACAATGAGCAGTTCTTC. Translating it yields CASSLYGDSYNEQFF.

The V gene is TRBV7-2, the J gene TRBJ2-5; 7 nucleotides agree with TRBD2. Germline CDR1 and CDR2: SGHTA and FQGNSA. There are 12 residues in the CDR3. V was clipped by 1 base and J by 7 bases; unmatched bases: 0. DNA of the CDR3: TGTGCCAGCAGCTTAGTAGCGGGGACCCAGTACTTC. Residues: CASSLVAGTQYF.

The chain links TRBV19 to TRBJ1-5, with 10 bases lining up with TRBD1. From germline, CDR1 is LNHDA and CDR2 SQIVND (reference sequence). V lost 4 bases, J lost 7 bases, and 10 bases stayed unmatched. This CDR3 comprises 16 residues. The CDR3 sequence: CASSTLDRGLKQPQHF. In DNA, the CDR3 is TGTGCCAGTAGTACCCTTGACAGGGGGCTGAAGCAGCCCCAGCATTTT.

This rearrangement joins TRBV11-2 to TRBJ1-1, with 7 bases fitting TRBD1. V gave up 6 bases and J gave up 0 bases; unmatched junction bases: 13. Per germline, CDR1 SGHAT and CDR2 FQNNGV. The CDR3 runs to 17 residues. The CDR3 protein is CASSYTTGTAMNTEAFF. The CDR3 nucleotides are TGTGCCAGCAGTTATACGACCGGGACAGCTATGAACACTGAAGCTTTCTTT.

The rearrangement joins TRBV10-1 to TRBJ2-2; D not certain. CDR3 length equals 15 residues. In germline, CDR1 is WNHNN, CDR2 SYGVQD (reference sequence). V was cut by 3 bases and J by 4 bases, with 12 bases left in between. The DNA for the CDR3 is TGCGCCAGCAGTGAATCGGGTTTGGGCACCGGGGAGCTGTTTTTT. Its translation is CASSESGLGTGELFF.

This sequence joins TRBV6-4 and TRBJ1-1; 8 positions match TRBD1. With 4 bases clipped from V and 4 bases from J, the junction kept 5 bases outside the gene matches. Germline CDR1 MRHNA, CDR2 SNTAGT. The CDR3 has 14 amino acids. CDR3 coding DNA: TGTGCCAGCAGTGCGGACAGGGTGAGCACTGAAGCTTTCTTT. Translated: CASSADRVSTEAFF.

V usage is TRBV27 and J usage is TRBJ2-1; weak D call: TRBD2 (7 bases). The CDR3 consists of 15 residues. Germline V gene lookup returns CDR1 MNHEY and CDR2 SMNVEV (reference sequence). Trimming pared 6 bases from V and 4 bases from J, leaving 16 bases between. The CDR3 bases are TGTGCCAGCAGCCTGAGGGGGGGCTCTTACAATGAGCAGTTCTTC. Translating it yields CASSLRGGSYNEQFF.

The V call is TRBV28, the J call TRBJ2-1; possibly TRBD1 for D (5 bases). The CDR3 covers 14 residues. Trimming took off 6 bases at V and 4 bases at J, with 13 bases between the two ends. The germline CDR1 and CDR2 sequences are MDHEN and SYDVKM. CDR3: CASSNRLPYNEQFF. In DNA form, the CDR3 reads TGTGCCAGCAGCAACAGGCTCCCTTACAATGAGCAGTTCTTC.